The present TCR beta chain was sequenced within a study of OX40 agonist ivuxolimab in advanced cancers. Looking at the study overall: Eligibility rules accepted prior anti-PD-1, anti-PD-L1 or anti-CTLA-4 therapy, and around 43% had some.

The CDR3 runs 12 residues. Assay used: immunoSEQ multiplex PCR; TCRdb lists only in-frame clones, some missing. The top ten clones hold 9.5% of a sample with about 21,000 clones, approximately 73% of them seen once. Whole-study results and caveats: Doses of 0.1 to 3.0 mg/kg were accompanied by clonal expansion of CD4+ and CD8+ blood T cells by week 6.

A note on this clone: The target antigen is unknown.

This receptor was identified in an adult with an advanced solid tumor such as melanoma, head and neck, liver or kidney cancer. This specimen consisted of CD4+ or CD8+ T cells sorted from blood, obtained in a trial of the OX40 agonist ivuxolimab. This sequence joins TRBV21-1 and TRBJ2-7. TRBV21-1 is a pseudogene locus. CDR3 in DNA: TGTGCCAGCAGCAAAGTATCAAATGAGCAGTACTTC. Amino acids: CASSKVSNEQYF.